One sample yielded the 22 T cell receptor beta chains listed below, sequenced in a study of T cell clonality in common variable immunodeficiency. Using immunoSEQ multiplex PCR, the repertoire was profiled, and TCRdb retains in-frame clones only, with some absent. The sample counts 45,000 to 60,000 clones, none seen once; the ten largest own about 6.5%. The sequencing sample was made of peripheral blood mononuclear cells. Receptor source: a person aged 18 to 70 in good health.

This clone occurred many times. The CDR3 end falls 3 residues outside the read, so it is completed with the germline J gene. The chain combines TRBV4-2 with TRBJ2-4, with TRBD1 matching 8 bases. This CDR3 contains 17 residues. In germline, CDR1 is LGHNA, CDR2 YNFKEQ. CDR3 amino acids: CASSPPGQGLYGETQYF. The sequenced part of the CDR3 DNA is TGTGCCAGCAGCCCTCCCGGACAGGGCCTTTATGGAGAGACT.

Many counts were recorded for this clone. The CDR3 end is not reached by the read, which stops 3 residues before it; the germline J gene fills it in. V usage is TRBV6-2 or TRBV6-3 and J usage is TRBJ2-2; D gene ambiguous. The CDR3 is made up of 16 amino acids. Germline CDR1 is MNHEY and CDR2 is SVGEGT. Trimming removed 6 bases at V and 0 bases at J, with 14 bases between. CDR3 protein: CASSPTGRTNTGELFF. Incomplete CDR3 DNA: TGTGCCAGCAGCCCCACGGGTCGGACGAACACCGGGGAG.

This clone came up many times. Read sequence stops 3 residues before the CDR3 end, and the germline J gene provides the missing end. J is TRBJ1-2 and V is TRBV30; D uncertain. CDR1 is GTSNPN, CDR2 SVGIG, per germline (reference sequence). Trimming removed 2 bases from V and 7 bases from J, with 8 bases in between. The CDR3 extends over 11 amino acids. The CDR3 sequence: CAWSRTSGYTF. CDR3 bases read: TGTGCCTGGAGTCGAACATCTGGC.

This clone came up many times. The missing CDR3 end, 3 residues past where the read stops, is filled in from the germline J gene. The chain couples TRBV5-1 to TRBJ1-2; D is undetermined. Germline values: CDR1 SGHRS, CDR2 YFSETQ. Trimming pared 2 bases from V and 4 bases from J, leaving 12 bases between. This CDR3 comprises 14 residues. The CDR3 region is CASSFQAGPYGYTF. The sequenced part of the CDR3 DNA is TGCGCCAGCAGCTTTCAGGCAGGTCCCTATGGC. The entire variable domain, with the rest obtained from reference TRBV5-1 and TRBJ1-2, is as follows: KAGVTQTPRYLIKTRGQQVTLSCSPISGHRSVSWYQQTPGQGLQFLFEYFSETQRNKGNFPGRFSGRQFSNSRSEMNVSTLELGDSALYLCASSFQAGPYGYTFGSGTRLTVV.

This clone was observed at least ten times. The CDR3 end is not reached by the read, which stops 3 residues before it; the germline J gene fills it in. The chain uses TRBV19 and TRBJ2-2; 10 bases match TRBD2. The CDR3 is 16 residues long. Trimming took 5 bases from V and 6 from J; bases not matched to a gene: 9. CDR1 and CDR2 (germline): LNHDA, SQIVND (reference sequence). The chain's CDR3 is CASSVLGTSVAGELFF. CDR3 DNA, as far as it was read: TGTGCCAGTAGTGTCCTCGGGACTAGCGTCGCCGGGGAG.

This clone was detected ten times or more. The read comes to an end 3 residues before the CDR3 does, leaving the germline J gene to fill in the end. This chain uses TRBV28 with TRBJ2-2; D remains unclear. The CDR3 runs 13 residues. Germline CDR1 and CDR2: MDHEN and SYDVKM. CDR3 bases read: TGTGCCAGCAGCAATCCCCCTAATTCACCG. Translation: CASSNPPNSP. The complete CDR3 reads CASSNPPNSPLFF. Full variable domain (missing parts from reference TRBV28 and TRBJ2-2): DVKVTQSSRYLVKRTGEKVFLECVQDMDHENMFWYRQDPGLGLRLIYFSYDVKMKEKGDIPEGYSVSREKKERFSLILESASTNQTSMYLCASSNPPNSPLFFGEGSRLTVL.

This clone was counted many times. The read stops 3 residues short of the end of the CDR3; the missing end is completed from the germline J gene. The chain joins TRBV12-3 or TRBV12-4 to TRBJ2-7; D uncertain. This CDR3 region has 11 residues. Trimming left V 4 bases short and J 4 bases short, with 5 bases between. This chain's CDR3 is CASSYSYEQYF. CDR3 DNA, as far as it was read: TGTGCCAGCAGTTACTCTTACGAG.

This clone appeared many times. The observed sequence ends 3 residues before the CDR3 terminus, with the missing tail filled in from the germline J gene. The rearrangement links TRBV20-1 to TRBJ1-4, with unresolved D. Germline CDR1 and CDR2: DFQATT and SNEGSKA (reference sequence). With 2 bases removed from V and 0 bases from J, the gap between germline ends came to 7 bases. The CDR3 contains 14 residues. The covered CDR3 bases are TGCAGTGCTAGATCGGTCGCAACTAATGAAAAA. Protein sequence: CSARSVATNEK. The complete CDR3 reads CSARSVATNEKLFF.

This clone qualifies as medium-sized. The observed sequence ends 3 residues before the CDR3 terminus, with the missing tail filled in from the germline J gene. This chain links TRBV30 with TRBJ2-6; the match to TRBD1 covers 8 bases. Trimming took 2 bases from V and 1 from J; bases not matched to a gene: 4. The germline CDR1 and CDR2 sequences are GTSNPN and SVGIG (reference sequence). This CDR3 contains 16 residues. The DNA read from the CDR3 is TGTGCCTGGAGTTGGACAGGGCAGTCTGGGGCCAACGTC. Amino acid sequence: CAWSWTGQSGANV. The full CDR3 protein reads CAWSWTGQSGANVLTF.

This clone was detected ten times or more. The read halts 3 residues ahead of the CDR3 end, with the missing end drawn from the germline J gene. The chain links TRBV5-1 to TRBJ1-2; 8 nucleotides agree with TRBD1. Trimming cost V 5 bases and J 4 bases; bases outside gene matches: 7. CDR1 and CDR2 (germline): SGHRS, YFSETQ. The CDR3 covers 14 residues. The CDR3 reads CASSDAGGAYGYTF. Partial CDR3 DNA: TGCGCCAGCAGTGATGCAGGGGGCGCCTATGGC.

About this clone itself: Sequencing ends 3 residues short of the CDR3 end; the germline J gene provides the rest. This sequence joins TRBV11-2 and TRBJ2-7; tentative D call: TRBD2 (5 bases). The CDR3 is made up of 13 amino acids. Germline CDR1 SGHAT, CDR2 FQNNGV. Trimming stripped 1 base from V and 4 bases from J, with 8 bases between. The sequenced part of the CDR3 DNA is TGTGCCAGCAGCTTAGGATCGGGGTACGAG. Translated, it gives CASSLGSGYE. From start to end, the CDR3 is CASSLGSGYEQYF. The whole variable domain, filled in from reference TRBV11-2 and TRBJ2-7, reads EAGVAQSPRYKIIEKRQSVAFWCNPISGHATLYWYQQILGQGPKLLIQFQNNGVVDDSQLPKDRFSAERLKGVDSTLKIQPAKLEDSAVYLCASSLGSGYEQYFGPGTRLTVT.

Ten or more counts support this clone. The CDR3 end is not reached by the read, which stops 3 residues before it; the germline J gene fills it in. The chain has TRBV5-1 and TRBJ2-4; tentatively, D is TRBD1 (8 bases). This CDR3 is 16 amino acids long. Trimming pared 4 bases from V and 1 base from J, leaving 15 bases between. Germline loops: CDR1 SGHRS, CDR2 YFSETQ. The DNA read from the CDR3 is TGCGCCAGCAGCCCCGGACAGGGAGGGGCCAAAAACATT. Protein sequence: CASSPGQGGAKNI. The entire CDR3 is CASSPGQGGAKNIQYF.

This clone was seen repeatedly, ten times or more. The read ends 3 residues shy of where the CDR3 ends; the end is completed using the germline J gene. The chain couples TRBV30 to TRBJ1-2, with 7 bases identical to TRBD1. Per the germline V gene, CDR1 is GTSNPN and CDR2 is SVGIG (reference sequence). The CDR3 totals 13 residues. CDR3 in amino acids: CAWSVQGFRGYTF. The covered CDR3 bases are TGTGCCTGGAGTGTACAGGGGTTTCGGGGC.

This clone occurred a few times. The CDR3 protein is CASSEYRGETQYF. Incomplete CDR3 DNA: TGTGCCAGCAGTGAATACAGGGGAGAGACC. The chain employs TRBV6-4 and TRBJ2-5; 7 nucleotides line up with TRBD1. The sequence runs out 3 residues before the end of the CDR3; the remainder is reconstructed from the germline J gene. The CDR3 covers 13 residues. From germline, CDR1 is MRHNA and CDR2 SNTAGT. The junction had 2 bases not matched to a gene; V was cut back by 3 bases and J by 4 bases.

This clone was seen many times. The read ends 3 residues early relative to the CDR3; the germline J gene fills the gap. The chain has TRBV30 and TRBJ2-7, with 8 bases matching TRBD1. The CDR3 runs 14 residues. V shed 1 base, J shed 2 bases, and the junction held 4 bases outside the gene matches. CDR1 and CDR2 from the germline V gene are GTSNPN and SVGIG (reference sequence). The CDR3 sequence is CAWSGRQGTYEQYF. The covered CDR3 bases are TGTGCCTGGAGTGGTCGACAGGGGACCTACGAG.

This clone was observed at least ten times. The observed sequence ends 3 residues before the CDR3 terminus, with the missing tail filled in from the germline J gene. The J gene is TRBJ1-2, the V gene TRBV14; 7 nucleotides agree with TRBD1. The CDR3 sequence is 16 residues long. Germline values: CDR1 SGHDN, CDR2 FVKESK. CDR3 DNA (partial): TGTGCCAGCAGCCAACGCAAGACAGGGTTCGAGTACGAC. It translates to CASSQRKTGFEYD. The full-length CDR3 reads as CASSQRKTGFEYDYTF.

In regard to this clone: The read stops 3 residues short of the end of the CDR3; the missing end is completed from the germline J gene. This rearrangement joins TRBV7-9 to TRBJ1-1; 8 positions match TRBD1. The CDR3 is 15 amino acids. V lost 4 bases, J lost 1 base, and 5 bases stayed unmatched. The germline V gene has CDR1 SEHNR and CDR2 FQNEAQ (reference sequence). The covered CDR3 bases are TGTGCCAGCAGCTGGGCAGGGGGCGCGAACACTGAA. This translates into CASSWAGGANTE. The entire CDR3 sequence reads CASSWAGGANTEAFF.

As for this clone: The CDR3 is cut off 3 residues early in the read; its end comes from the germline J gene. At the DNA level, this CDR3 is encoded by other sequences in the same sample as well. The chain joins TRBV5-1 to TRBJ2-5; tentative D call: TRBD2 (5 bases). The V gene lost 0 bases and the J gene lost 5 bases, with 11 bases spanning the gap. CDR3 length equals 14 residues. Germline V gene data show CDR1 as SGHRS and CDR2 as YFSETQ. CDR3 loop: CASSLGTPGETQYF. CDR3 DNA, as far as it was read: TGCGCCAGCAGCTTGGGGACTCCGGGGGAGACC. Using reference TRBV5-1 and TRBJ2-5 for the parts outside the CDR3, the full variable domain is KAGVTQTPRYLIKTRGQQVTLSCSPISGHRSVSWYQQTPGQGLQFLFEYFSETQRNKGNFPGRFSGRQFSNSRSEMNVSTLELGDSALYLCASSLGTPGETQYFGPGTRLLVL.

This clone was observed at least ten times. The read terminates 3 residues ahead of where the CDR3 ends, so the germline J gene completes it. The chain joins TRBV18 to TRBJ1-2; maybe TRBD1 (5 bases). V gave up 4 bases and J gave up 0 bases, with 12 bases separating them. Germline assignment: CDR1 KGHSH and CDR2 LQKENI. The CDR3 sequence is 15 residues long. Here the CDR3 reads CASSLGTATNYGYTF. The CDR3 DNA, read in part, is TGTGCCAGCTCACTTGGGACTGCAACTAACTATGGC. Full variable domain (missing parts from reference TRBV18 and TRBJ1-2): NAGVMQNPRHLVRRRGQEARLRCSPMKGHSHVYWYRQLPEEGLKFMVYLQKENIIDESGMPKERFSAEFPKEGPSILRIQQVVRGDSAAYFCASSLGTATNYGYTFGSGTRLTVV.

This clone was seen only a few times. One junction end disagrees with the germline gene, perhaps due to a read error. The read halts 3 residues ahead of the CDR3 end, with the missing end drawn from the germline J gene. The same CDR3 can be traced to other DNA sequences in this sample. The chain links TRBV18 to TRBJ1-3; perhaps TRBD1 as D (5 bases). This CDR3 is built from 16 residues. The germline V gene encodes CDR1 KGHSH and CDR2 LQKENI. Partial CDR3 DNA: TGTGCCAGCTCACAGTCGAGCCAGGGAGGTGGAAACACA. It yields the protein CASSQSSQGGGNT. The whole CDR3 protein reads CASSQSSQGGGNTIYF.

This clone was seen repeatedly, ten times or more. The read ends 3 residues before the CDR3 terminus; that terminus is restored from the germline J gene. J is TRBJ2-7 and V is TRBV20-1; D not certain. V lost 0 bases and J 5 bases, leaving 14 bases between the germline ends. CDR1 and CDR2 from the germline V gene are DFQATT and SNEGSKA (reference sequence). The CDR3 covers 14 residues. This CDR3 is CSAREAKARNEQYF. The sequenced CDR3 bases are TGCAGTGCTAGAGAAGCTAAAGCACGCAACGAG.

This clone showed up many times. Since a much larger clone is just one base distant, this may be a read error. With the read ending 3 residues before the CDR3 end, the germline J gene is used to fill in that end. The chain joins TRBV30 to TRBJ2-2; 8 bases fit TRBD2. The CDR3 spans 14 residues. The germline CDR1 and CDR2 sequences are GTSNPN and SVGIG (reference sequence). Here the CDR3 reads CACIISAGANVLFF. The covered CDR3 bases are TGTGCCTGCATTATATCAGCGGGGGCCAACGTG.